This is a list of T cell receptor beta chains from one sample in a study of T-cell reconstitution after alpha-beta-depleted transplantation in children. TCRdb fed the PCR reads into MiXCR, producing one record per CDR3 protein. The sample consists of 550,000 to 600,000 distinct CDR3 sequences, 23% of them appearing once. The sample in question was PBMCs, mostly from graft donor cells, obtained 360 days after TCRalphabeta/CD19-depleted stem cell transplant. The receptors were gathered from a boy younger than two who had a stem cell transplant for acute myeloid leukemia, so the T cells may come from the graft donor. The CDR3 runs from the conserved cysteine through the conserved F or W. The D gene is left open where the match is weak. The size of a clone is reported for some rows only, either as once, few or many, or as a class for expanded clones.

>TRBJ2-6|TRBV10-3|few|TRBD1
CAISTRDRDPGANVLTF
TGTGCCATCAGTACCCGGGACAGGGACCCTGGGGCCAACGTCCTGACTTTC
>TRBJ2-1|TRBV12-3/TRBV12-4|.|TRBD2
CASRPLAGYYNEQFF
TGTGCCAGCAGACCTCTAGCGGGGTATTACAATGAGCAGTTCTTC
>TRBJ2-3|TRBV5-1|.|TRBD2
CASSSSIGGVEPTDTQYF
TGCGCCAGCAGCTCCAGCATTGGGGGGGTAGAACCCACAGATACGCAGTATTTT
>TRBJ1-5|TRBV21-1|few|.
CASSTFHRDGPNQPQHF
TGTGCCAGCAGCACCTTCCACAGGGATGGGCCCAATCAGCCCCAGCATTTT
>TRBJ1-1|TRBV20-1|.|.
CSAIRGGEAFF
TGCAGTGCTATTCGGGGCGGAGAAGCTTTCTTT
>TRBJ1-1|TRBV4-3|many|.
CASSQVAGVVTEAFF
TGCGCCAGCAGCCAAGTGGCAGGGGTGGTCACTGAAGCTTTCTTT
>TRBJ2-1|TRBV12-3/TRBV12-4|many|TRBD2
CASSQRGATHNEQFF
TGTGCCAGCAGTCAGCGGGGGGCCACCCACAATGAGCAGTTCTTC
>TRBJ1-2|TRBV20-1|.|TRBD1
CSARDQGDRDLYGYTF
TGCAGTGCTAGAGATCAAGGGGACAGGGACCTCTATGGCTACACCTTC
>TRBJ2-2|TRBV20-1|.|TRBD1
CSAQGAIQVGELFF
TGCAGTGCACAGGGGGCGATTCAGGTCGGGGAGCTGTTTTTT
>TRBJ1-6|TRBV5-1|.|TRBD1
CASSGAGTGRPLHF
TGCGCCAGCAGCGGAGCCGGGACAGGTCGGCCCCTCCACTTT
>TRBJ2-6|TRBV20-1|many|.
CSARERRGGTGANVLTF
TGCAGTGCTAGAGAGCGCAGGGGGGGTACTGGGGCCAACGTCCTGACTTTC
>TRBJ2-7|TRBV6-1|.|.
CASSKLTHYEQYF
TGTGCCAGCAGTAAACTGACACACTACGAGCAGTACTTC
>TRBJ2-7|TRBV9|.|TRBD1
CASSASRGPSSYEQYF
TGTGCCAGCAGCGCGAGCAGGGGGCCGAGCTCCTACGAGCAGTACTTC
>TRBJ2-7|TRBV10-3|.|.
CAISDRTDLSYEQYF
TGTGCCATCAGTGATAGGACAGACCTTTCCTACGAGCAGTACTTC